The 30 T cell receptor beta chains below all came from one sample that was sequenced in a study of shared clonotypes between healthy human individuals (dated by TCRdb to 2019 to 2021). Library method: the immunoSEQ multiplex PCR assay. This is the immuneACCESS table as TCRdb keeps it, with only in-frame sequences that have V and J called. A part of the clones is gone; compared with another copy, unresolved V genes explain less than half, and the rest is unexplained. Here the sample has about 1.1 million clones; 70% to 85% occur a single time. Roughly 0.82% of the sample is in the top ten clones. Sequencing was performed on memory CD4+ T cells from PBMCs. Interpreted using the paper, the cell subset or site label stands for: CD45RA-negative fraction. The receptors here all came from a young man in good health. Some clones in this sample may be carry-over from other donors' samples.

This chain uses TRBV27 with TRBJ2-7; tentatively, D is TRBD2 (5 bases). V lost 4 bases to trimming and J lost 6 bases, with 19 bases between them. Germline CDR1 is MNHEY and CDR2 is SMNVEV (reference sequence). The CDR3 consists of 15 residues. CDR3: CASSSGWGLRAEQYF. CDR3 bases: TGTGCCAGCAGTTCGGGATGGGGATTAAGGGCCGAGCAGTACTTC.

This clone was counted only a few times. The chain has TRBV5-1 and TRBJ1-3; the match to TRBD1 covers 9 bases. V gave up 4 bases and J gave up 0 bases; unmatched junction bases: 5. This CDR3 has 16 residues. CDR1 is SGHRS, CDR2 YFSETQ, per germline. The CDR3 here is CASSPGTGNSGNTIYF. DNA of the CDR3: TGCGCCAGCAGCCCGGGGACAGGGAACTCTGGAAACACCATATATTTT.

This chain links TRBV28 with TRBJ2-7; D not certain. The CDR3 length is 12 residues. Trimming removed 8 bases at V and 6 bases at J, with 14 bases between. Germline CDR1 reads MDHEN; CDR2 reads SYDVKM. For the CDR3, the DNA is TGTGCCAGCCACCCCCAGGCCGGCGAGCAGTACTTC. This translates into CASHPQAGEQYF.

Concerning this clone: This likely stems from a read error, as it lies one base from a far larger clone. The same CDR3 can be traced to other DNA sequences in this sample. V and J are TRBV9 and TRBJ1-3, with D unclear. Germline CDR1 SGDLS, CDR2 YYNGEE. The CDR3 is 13 residues long. Trimming pared 1 base from V and 0 bases from J, leaving 2 bases between. The CDR3, as DNA: TGTGCCAGCAGCGTAAACTCTGGAAACACCATATATTTT. Its protein is CASSVNSGNTIYF.

The chain has TRBV18 and TRBJ2-7; 10 nucleotides line up with TRBD2. Germline CDR1 is KGHSH and CDR2 is LQKENI. This CDR3 contains 14 residues. V shed 3 bases and J 6 bases; nucleotides not matched to a gene: 5. The chain's CDR3 is CASSPPSGRAEQYF. The CDR3 DNA reads TGTGCCAGCTCACCTCCTAGCGGGAGAGCCGAGCAGTACTTC.

The J gene is TRBJ1-1, the V gene TRBV18; TRBD1 is a possible D gene (5 bases). CDR1 KGHSH and CDR2 LQKENI come from the germline V gene. CDR3 length: 14 amino acids. Deletions cut 1 base from V and 0 bases from J, with 6 bases between. The CDR3 sequence: CASSPRRVNTEAFF. In DNA form, the CDR3 reads TGTGCCAGCTCACCACGCAGGGTGAACACTGAAGCTTTCTTT.

The J gene is TRBJ2-3, the V gene TRBV7-2, with TRBD2 as a possible D gene (5 bases). This CDR3 is built from 16 residues. The germline V gene has CDR1 SGHTA and CDR2 FQGNSA. Deletions cut 1 base from V and 2 bases from J, with 13 bases between. CDR3 loop: CASSLGRLPLTDTQYF. In DNA form, the CDR3 reads TGTGCCAGCAGCTTAGGACGACTACCCCTCACAGATACGCAGTATTTT.

In regard to this clone: Other nucleotide sequences from this sample produce the same CDR3. The V and J genes are TRBV28 and TRBJ1-1; tentatively, D is TRBD1 (5 bases). Germline CDR1 MDHEN, CDR2 SYDVKM. CDR3 length: 15 residues. Deletions cut 3 bases from V and 1 base from J, with 12 bases between. For the CDR3, the DNA is TGTGCCAGCAGTTTTGCAGGGACGGGGAACACTGAAGCTTTCTTT. This sequence encodes CASSFAGTGNTEAFF.

This clone has a single count. V and J are TRBV7-9 and TRBJ2-7; 8 bases agree with TRBD1. The V segment lost 3 bases and the J segment 6 bases; nucleotides outside the gene matches: 10. Germline V lookup: CDR1 SEHNR, CDR2 FQNEAQ (reference sequence). The CDR3 is 15 residues long. For the CDR3, the DNA is TGTGCCAGCAGCTTCGGCACCCGGACAGGGAGCGAGCAGTACTTC. Its translation: CASSFGTRTGSEQYF.

The chain combines TRBV6-5 with TRBJ1-1; D possibly corresponds to TRBD1 (5 bases). The ends were cut back, 5 bases at V and 0 bases at J, with 10 bases in the middle. Germline values: CDR1 MNHEY, CDR2 SVGAGI. CDR3 length: 14 residues. CDR3 nucleotide sequence: TGTGCCAGCAGTCGCCGACAGATGAACACTGAAGCTTTCTTT. Encoded protein: CASSRRQMNTEAFF.

CDR3 region: CASNSQGRVGEKLFF. CDR3 sequence (DNA): TGTGCCAGCAATTCTCAGGGGCGTGTTGGTGAAAAACTGTTTTTT. V usage is TRBV28 and J usage is TRBJ1-4; possibly TRBD1 for D (6 bases). The germline V and J ends were trimmed by 7 bases and 7 bases, with 19 bases remaining between them. Per the germline V gene, CDR1 is MDHEN and CDR2 is SYDVKM. The CDR3 extends over 15 amino acids.

V gene TRBV28 combines with J gene TRBJ1-1, with 9 bases aligning to TRBD1. The CDR3 extends over 16 amino acids. The J segment lost 6 bases and the V segment lost 0 bases, leaving 8 bases of the junction unmatched. Germline CDR1 is MDHEN and CDR2 is SYDVKM. The CDR3 reads CASSLWRGTGSSEAFF. CDR3 in DNA: TGTGCCAGCAGTTTATGGCGCGGGACAGGGAGCTCTGAAGCTTTCTTT.

This chain joins TRBV6-6 and TRBJ1-5; D is perhaps TRBD1 (6 bases). The germline gives CDR1 MNHNY, CDR2 SVGAGI (reference sequence). The CDR3 totals 14 residues. Trimming removed 6 bases from V and 4 bases from J, with 13 bases in between. The CDR3 sequence: CASRAGQLNQPQHF. CDR3 DNA: TGTGCCAGCAGGGCCGGACAGCTAAATCAGCCCCAGCATTTT.

The chain couples TRBV5-4 to TRBJ2-1, with 7 bases fitting TRBD2. This CDR3 has 17 amino acids. CDR1 is SGHNT, CDR2 YYREEE, per germline (reference sequence). The ends lost 0 bases at V and 4 bases at J; junction bases unmatched: 10. The CDR3 DNA follows: TGTGCCAGCAGCTTGGGGTCGGGCGGGGGAGCTTACAATGAGCAGTTCTTC. As protein: CASSLGSGGGAYNEQFF.

This clone was counted a few times. V is TRBV2 and J is TRBJ1-4, with D unresolved. The CDR3 is made up of 16 amino acids. V was pared by 1 base and J by 7 bases, with 16 bases between. The germline CDR1 and CDR2 sequences are SNHLY and FYNNEI. The CDR3 sequence is CASSEGYGPSSEKLFF. In DNA, the CDR3 is TGTGCCAGCAGTGAAGGTTACGGACCCTCAAGTGAAAAACTGTTTTTT.

The chain combines TRBV6-5 with TRBJ1-5; TRBD1 might be the D (5 bases). Germline V CDR1 and CDR2: MNHEY, SVGAGI. Trimming cost V 7 bases and J 1 base, with 14 bases left between them. There are 15 residues in the CDR3. The CDR3 reads CASTNRDRSNQPQHF. Written as DNA, the CDR3 is TGTGCCAGCACCAACCGGGACCGAAGCAATCAGCCCCAGCATTTT.

This chain connects TRBV5-5 to TRBJ1-2; 7 positions match TRBD1. This CDR3 has 14 amino acids. The germline CDR1 and CDR2 sequences are SGHKS and YYEKEE (reference sequence). Trimming took 2 bases from V and 4 from J; bases not matched to a gene: 5. CDR3 loop: CASSFQGGLYGYTF. Here the CDR3 DNA reads TGTGCCAGCAGCTTTCAAGGGGGCCTCTATGGCTACACCTTC.

In the case of this clone: Since a much larger clone is just one base distant, this may be a read error. The identical CDR3 is also encoded by other nucleotide sequences in the sample. The gene calls are TRBV6-1 and TRBJ2-3; D is unresolved. The CDR3 is made up of 12 amino acids. V lost 5 bases and J lost 0, with 3 bases in between. Germline V gene data show CDR1 as MNHNS and CDR2 as SASEGT. The CDR3 DNA reads as TGTGCCAGCAGTCCCAGCACAGATACGCAGTATTTT. Its protein product is CASSPSTDTQYF.

J is TRBJ2-5 and V is TRBV7-2; 9 bases agree with TRBD2. V gave up 1 base and J gave up 3 bases; unmatched junction bases: 9. Germline CDR1 reads SGHTA; CDR2 reads FQGNSA. This CDR3 has 17 residues. This CDR3 is CASSLVGTSGWEETQYF. The DNA of the CDR3 is TGTGCCAGCAGCTTAGTTGGTACTAGCGGGTGGGAAGAGACCCAGTACTTC.

CDR3 sequence: CATSKTPGQSNEKLFF. In nucleotides, the CDR3 is TGTGCCACCAGCAAAACTCCGGGACAGAGTAATGAAAAACTGTTTTTT. This rearrangement joins TRBV15 to TRBJ1-4; 7 nucleotides agree with TRBD1. V was clipped by 4 bases and J by 4 bases; unmatched bases: 9. There are 16 residues in the CDR3. Germline loops: CDR1 LNHNV, CDR2 YYDKDF (reference sequence).

In this sample, this clone turned up a few times. The chain has TRBV5-6 and TRBJ2-5; 11 bases agree with TRBD2. The CDR3 sequence is 17 residues long. After removal of 4 bases from V and 1 base from J, the junction contained 9 bases not matched to a gene. Germline values: CDR1 SGHDT, CDR2 YYEEEE. CDR3 sequence (DNA): TGTGCCAGCAGCCGACTAGCGGGAAAGGGATTCCAAGAGACCCAGTACTTC. Translating it yields CASSRLAGKGFQETQYF.

This chain uses TRBV6-6 with TRBJ2-7; D not certain. Per germline, CDR1 MNHNY and CDR2 SVGAGI (reference sequence). Trimming shortened V by 0 bases and J by 6 bases, and 12 bases separated the two germline ends. CDR3 length: 14 residues. CDR3 nucleotide sequence: TGTGCCAGCAGTTACTCATCGGCTCTTATCGAGCAGTACTTC. Residues: CASSYSSALIEQYF.

The chain employs TRBV25-1 and TRBJ1-2; no clear D gene. The germline gives CDR1 MGHDK, CDR2 SYGVNS. The CDR3 covers 12 residues. The V end was cut by 10 bases, the J end by 3 bases, with 12 bases between. The chain's CDR3 is CAIRGSDYGYTF. CDR3 nucleotide sequence: TGTGCCATTCGAGGCAGCGACTATGGCTACACCTTC.

This clone has just a few counts. This chain connects TRBV5-4 to TRBJ1-4, with TRBD1 as a possible D gene (5 bases). This CDR3 spans 15 amino acids. Between the trimmed V and J ends, which lost 0 bases and 8 bases, there was a span of 14 bases. The germline V gene encodes CDR1 SGHNT and CDR2 YYREEE (reference sequence). DNA for the CDR3: TGTGCCAGCAGCTTGGCCGGCGGGACCGGGGAAAAACTGTTTTTT. Its protein product is CASSLAGGTGEKLFF.

The chain employs TRBV9 and TRBJ2-7; the D is unclear. The V and J ends lost 0 bases and 3 bases respectively, with 7 bases between them. The CDR3 is 13 amino acids. Germline CDR1 and CDR2: SGDLS and YYNGEE. CDR3 coding DNA: TGTGCCAGCAGCGTAGGAAGTGACTACGAGCAGTACTTC. Its translation: CASSVGSDYEQYF.

The chain couples TRBV5-1 to TRBJ1-5; D remains ambiguous. CDR3 length: 11 residues. V was clipped by 0 bases and J by 10 bases, with 5 bases between them. Germline assignment: CDR1 SGHRS and CDR2 YFSETQ. CDR3 in DNA: TGCGCCAGCAGCTTGGCTCAACCCCAGCATTTT. Translated: CASSLAQPQHF.

This sequence joins TRBV2 and TRBJ1-1; maybe TRBD1 (5 bases). Germline V gives CDR1 SNHLY, CDR2 FYNNEI. Trimming took 7 bases from V and 11 from J, leaving 23 bases between them. The CDR3 loop spans 14 amino acids. The DNA for the CDR3 is TGTGCCAGCACCAGGGTCGAACCCGTCTCTTGGGCTTTCTTT. Protein: CASTRVEPVSWAFF.

V is TRBV10-3 and J is TRBJ1-1, with 7 nucleotides matching TRBD1. The CDR3 has 14 residues. Germline CDR1 reads ENHRY; CDR2 reads SYGVKD. Trimming took 6 bases from V and 3 from J; bases not matched to a gene: 7. The CDR3 nucleotides are TGTGCCATCAGCAGTGAGACAGGGTACACTGAAGCTTTCTTT. Translating gives CAISSETGYTEAFF.

The CDR3 DNA reads TGTGCCAGCAGCTTCGTGTGGGGTTCAAGGGCCAACGTCCTGACTTTC. It codes for CASSFVWGSRANVLTF. The chain couples TRBV5-4 to TRBJ2-6, with D uncertain. From germline, CDR1 is SGHNT and CDR2 YYREEE (reference sequence). V dropped 2 bases and J dropped 5 bases, with 14 bases sitting between them. This CDR3 region has 16 residues.

V usage is TRBV7-2 and J usage is TRBJ2-3, with 11 bases matching TRBD2. Unmatched junction bases numbered 8, after V lost 4 bases and J lost 5 bases. The length of the CDR3 is 16 residues. The V gene's germline CDR1 is SGHTA and CDR2 FQGNSA. The chain's CDR3 is CASSSNSGRVGDTQYF. CDR3 bases: TGTGCCAGCAGCTCAAATAGCGGGAGGGTTGGAGATACGCAGTATTTT. The whole variable domain, remainder taken from reference TRBV7-2 and TRBJ2-3, is GAGVSQSPSNKVTEKGKDVELRCDPISGHTALYWYRQSLGQGLEFLIYFQGNSAPDKSGLPSDRFSAERTGGSVSTLTIQRTQQEDSAVYLCASSSNSGRVGDTQYFGPGTRLTVL.